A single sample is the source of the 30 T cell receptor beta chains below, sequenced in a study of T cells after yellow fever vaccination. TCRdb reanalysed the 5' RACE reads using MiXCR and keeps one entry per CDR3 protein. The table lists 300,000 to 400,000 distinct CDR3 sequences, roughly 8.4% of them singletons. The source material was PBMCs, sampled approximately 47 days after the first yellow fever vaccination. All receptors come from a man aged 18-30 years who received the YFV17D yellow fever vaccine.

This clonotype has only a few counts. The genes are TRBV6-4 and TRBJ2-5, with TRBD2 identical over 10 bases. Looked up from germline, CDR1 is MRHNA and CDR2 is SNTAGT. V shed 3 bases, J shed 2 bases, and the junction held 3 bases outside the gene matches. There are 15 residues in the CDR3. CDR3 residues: CASSEQAGGQETQYF. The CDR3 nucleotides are TGTGCCAGCAGTGAGCAAGCGGGGGGGCAAGAGACCCAGTACTTC.

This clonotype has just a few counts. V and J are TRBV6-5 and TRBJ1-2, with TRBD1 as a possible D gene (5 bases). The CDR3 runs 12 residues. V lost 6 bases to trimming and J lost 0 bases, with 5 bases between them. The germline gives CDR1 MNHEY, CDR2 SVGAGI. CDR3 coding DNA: TGTGCCAGCAGGACAGCTAACTATGGCTACACCTTC. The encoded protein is CASRTANYGYTF.

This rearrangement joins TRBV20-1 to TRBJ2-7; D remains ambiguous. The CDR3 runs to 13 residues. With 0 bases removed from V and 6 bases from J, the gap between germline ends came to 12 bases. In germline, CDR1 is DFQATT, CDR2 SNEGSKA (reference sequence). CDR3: CSARDRIDGEQYV. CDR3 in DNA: TGCAGTGCTAGAGATCGGATAGATGGCGAGCAGTACGTC.

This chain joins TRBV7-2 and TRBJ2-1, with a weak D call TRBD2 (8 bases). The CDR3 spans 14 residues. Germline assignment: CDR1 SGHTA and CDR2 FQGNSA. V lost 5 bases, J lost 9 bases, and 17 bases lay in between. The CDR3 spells CASSPGGTVGEQFF. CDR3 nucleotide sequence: TGTGCCAGCAGCCCGGGGGGGACAGTGGGTGAGCAGTTCTTC.

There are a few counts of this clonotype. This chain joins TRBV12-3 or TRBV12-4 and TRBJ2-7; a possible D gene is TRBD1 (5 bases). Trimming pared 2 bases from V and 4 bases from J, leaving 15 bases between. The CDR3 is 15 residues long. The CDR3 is CASSLWGREGYEQYF. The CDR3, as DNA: TGTGCCAGCAGTTTATGGGGCCGCGAAGGTTACGAGCAGTACTTC.

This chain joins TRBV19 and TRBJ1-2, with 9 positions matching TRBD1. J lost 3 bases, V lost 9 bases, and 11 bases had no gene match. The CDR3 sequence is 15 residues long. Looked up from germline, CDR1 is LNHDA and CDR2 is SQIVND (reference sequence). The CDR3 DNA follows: TGTGCCAGCGCCCCGGGACAGGGACATGACTATGGCTACACCTTC. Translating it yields CASAPGQGHDYGYTF.

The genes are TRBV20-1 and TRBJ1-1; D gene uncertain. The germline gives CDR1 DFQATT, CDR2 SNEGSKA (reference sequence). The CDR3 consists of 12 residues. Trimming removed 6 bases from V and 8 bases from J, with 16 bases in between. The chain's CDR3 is CSAGRQLHEAFF. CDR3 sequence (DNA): TGCAGTGCGGGGAGGCAGCTACACGAAGCTTTCTTT.

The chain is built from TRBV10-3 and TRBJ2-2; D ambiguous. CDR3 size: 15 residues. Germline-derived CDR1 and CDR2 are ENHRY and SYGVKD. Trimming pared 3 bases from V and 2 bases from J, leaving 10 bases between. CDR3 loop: CAISEGTANTGELFF. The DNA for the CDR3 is TGTGCCATCAGTGAAGGAACGGCCAACACCGGGGAGCTGTTTTTT.

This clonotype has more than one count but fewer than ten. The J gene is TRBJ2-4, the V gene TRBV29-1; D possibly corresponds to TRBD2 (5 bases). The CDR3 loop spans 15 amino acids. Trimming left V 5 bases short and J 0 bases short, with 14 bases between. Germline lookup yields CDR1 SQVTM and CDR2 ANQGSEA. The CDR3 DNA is TGCAGCGTTCGAACCAGGACTTTAGCCAAAAACATTCAGTACTTC. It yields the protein CSVRTRTLAKNIQYF.

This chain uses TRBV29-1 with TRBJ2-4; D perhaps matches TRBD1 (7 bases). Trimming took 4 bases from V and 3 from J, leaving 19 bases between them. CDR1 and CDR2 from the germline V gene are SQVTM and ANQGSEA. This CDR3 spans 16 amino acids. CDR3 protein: CSVARLQGTGKNIQYF. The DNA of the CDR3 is TGCAGCGTTGCGCGATTACAGGGGACTGGCAAAAACATTCAGTACTTC.

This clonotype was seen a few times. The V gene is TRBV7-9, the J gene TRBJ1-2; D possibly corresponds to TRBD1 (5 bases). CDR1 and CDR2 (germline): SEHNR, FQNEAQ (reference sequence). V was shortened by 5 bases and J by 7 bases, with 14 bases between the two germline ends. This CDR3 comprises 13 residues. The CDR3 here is CASSPGRLAGYTF. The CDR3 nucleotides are TGTGCCAGCAGCCCGGGACGGCTGGCTGGCTACACCTTC.

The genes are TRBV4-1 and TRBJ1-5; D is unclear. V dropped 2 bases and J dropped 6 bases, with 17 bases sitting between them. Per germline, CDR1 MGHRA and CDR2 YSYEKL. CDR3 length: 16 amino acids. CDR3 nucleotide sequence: TGCGCCAGCAGCCAATTACTGCTCCCAACGGGTCAGCCCCAGCATTTT. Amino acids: CASSQLLLPTGQPQHF.

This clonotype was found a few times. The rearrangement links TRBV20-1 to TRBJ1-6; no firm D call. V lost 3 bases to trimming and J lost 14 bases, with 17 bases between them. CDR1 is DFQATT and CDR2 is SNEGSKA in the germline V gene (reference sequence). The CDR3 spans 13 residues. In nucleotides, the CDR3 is TGCAGTGCTAGTATCCGGCCTGTTGGTTCCCTCCACTTT. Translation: CSASIRPVGSLHF.

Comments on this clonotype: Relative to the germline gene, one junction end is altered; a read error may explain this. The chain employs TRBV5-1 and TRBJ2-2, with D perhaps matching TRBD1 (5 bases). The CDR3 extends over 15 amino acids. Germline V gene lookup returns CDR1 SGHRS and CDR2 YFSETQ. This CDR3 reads CPSRAQVSNTGELFF. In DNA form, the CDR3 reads TGCCCCAGCCGTGCACAGGTTTCGAACACCGGGGAGCTGTTTTTT.

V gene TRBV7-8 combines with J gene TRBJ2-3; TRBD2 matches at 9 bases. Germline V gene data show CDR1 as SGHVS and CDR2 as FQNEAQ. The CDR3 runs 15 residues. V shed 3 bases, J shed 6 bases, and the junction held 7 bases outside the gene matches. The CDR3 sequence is CASSLKRGVGDTQYF. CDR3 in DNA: TGTGCCAGCAGCTTGAAGCGGGGGGTTGGGGATACGCAGTATTTT.

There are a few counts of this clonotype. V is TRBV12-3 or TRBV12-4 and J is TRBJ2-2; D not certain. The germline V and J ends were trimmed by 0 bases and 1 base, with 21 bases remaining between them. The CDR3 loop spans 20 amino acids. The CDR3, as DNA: TGTGCCAGCAGTTTAGCAACCCTGAGGTATCTAGAGAGGAACACCGGGGAGCTGTTTTTT. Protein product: CASSLATLRYLERNTGELFF.

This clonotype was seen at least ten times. In nucleotides, the CDR3 is TGTGCCAGCTCGCCGTCTCGGGGGAGCACCGGGGAGCTGTTTTTT. This gives the protein CASSPSRGSTGELFF. The gene calls are TRBV18 and TRBJ2-2; TRBD2 might be the D (6 bases). CDR1 and CDR2 (germline): KGHSH, LQKENI. The CDR3 is made up of 15 amino acids. Trimming took 6 bases from V and 4 from J, leaving 15 bases between them.

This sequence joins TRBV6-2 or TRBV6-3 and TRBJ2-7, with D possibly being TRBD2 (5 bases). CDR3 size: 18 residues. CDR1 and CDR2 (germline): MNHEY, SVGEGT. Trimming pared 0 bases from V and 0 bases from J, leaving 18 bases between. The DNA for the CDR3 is TGTGCCAGCAGTTACTCCTACGGGGTGCGAACCCTCTCCTACGAGCAGTACGTC. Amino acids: CASSYSYGVRTLSYEQYV.

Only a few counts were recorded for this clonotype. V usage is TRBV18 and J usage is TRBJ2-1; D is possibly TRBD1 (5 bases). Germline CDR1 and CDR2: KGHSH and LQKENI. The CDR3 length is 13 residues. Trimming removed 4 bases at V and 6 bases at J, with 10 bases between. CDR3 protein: CASSRAGINEQFF. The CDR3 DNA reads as TGTGCCAGCTCACGGGCAGGGATCAATGAGCAGTTCTTC.

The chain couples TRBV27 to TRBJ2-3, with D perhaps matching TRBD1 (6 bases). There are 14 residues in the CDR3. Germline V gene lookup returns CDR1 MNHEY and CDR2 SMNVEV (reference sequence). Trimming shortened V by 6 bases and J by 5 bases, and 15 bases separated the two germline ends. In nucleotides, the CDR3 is TGTGCCAGCAGCCTCGGTGGGGACATAGATACGCAGTATTTT. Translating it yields CASSLGGDIDTQYF.

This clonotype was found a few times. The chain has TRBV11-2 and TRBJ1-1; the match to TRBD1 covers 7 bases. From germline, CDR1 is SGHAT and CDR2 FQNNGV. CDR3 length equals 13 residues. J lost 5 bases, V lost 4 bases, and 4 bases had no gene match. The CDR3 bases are TGTGCCAGCAGCTATATACAGGGGACTGAAGCTTTCTTT. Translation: CASSYIQGTEAFF. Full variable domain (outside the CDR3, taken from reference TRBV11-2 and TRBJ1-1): EAGVAQSPRYKIIEKRQSVAFWCNPISGHATLYWYQQILGQGPKLLIQFQNNGVVDDSQLPKDRFSAERLKGVDSTLKIQPAKLEDSAVYLCASSYIQGTEAFFGQGTRLTVV.

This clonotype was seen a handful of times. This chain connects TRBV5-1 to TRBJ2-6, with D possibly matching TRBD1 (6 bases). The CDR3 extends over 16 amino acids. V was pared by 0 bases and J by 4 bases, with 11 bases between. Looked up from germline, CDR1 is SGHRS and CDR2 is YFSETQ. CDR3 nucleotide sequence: TGCGCCAGCAGCTTGGATGTGGGGGCCGGGGCCAACGTCCTGACTTTC. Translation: CASSLDVGAGANVLTF. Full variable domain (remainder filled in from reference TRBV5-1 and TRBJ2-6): KAGVTQTPRYLIKTRGQQVTLSCSPISGHRSVSWYQQTPGQGLQFLFEYFSETQRNKGNFPGRFSGRQFSNSRSEMNVSTLELGDSALYLCASSLDVGAGANVLTFGAGSRLTVL.

The CDR3 nucleotides are TGCGCCAGCAGCTTAGGGGTTCCCGGGGAGCTGTTTTTT. Residues: CASSLGVPGELFF. The chain has TRBV5-1 and TRBJ2-2, with a possible D match to TRBD1 (5 bases). CDR3 length: 13 amino acids. The V end lost 2 bases, the J end lost 6 bases, and 8 bases lay between the germline ends. CDR1 is SGHRS and CDR2 is YFSETQ in the germline V gene.

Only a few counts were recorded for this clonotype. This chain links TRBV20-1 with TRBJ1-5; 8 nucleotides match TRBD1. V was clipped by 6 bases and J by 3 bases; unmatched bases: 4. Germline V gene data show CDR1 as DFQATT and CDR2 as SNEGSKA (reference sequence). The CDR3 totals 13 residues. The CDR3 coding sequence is TGCAGTGCAAAGACAGGGGTCAATCAGCCCCAGCATTTT. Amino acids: CSAKTGVNQPQHF.

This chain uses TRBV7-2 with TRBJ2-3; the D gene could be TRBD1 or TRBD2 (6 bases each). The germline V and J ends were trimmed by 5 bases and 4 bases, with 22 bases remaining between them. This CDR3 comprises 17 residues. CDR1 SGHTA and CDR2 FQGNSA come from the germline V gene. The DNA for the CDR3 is TGTGCCAGCAGCCGCGGTCGCGAGGGGGGCGTCTCAGATACGCAGTATTTT. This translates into CASSRGREGGVSDTQYF.

CDR3 DNA sequence: TGCAGTGCTAGAATCGAAGGCGGACAGCCCCAGCATTTT. This sequence encodes CSARIEGGQPQHF. V is TRBV20-1 and J is TRBJ1-5; D is unclear. The CDR3 loop spans 13 amino acids. V was cut by 2 bases and J by 7 bases, with 12 bases left in between. Germline values: CDR1 DFQATT, CDR2 SNEGSKA (reference sequence).

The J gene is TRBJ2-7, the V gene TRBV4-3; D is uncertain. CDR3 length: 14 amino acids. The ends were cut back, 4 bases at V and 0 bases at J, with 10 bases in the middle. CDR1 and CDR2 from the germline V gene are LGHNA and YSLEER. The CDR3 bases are TGCGCCAGCAGCCCTAGGTTGCCCTCCTACGAGCAGTACTTC. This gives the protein CASSPRLPSYEQYF.

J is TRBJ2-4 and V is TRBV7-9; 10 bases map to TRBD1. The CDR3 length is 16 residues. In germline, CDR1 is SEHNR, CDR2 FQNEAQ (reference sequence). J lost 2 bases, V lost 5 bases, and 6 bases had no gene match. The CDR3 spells CASSPPTGGTKNIQYF. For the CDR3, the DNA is TGTGCCAGCAGCCCGCCGACAGGGGGCACCAAAAACATTCAGTACTTC.

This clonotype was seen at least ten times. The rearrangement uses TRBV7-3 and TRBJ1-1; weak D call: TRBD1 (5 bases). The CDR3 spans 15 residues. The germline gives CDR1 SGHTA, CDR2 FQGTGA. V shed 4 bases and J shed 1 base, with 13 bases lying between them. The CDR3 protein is CASSWSPGRNTEAFF. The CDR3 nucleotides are TGTGCCAGCAGCTGGTCCCCAGGGAGGAACACTGAAGCTTTCTTT.

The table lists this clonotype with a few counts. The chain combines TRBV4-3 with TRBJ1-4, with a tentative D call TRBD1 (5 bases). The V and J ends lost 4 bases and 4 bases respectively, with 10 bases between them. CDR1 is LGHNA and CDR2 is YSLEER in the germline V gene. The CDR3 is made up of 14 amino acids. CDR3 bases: TGCGCCAGCAGCCTCCAGGGTGGTAATGAAAAACTGTTTTTT. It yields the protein CASSLQGGNEKLFF.